A single sample gave rise to the 13 T cell receptor beta chains below, sequenced in a study of post-analysis software for immune sequencing data. Their target antigens are unknown. Study findings and constraints: Patients used five TRBV segments, including TRBV5-6, TRBV5-1 and TRBV20-1, more often than controls.

The TCR beta cDNA libraries contained unique molecular identifiers. In TCRdb, the PCR reads were re-called with MiXCR into one record per CDR3 protein. This table holds approximately 630,000 distinct CDR3 sequences, approximately 59% found once. Sequenced: blood. Receptors originate from a girl under 10 years old with multiple sclerosis.

This clonotype has more than one count but fewer than ten. This chain joins TRBV29-1 and TRBJ2-5; a possible D gene is TRBD2 (6 bases). Judging by the DNA end, TRBJ2-7 fits better; the J call may be wrong. CDR3 length: 11 amino acids. From germline, CDR1 is SQVTM and CDR2 ANQGSEA. CDR3 sequence (DNA): TGCAGCGTTGTGGAGGGCTACGAGCAGTACTTC. Its protein product is CSVVEGYEQYF.

Only a few counts were recorded for this clonotype. This chain uses TRBV6-1 with TRBJ2-6, with D possibly TRBD1 on 6 matching bases. Germline CDR1 is MNHNS and CDR2 is SASEGT. Trimming cost V 7 bases and J 0 bases, with 22 bases left between them. The CDR3 is 19 amino acids. The CDR3 region has the DNA TGTGCCAGCAATCTATTGGGACACCTTTTCAGCTCTGGGGCCAACGTCCTGACTTTC. This encodes CASNLLGHLFSSGANVLTF.

The chain recombines TRBV4-1 with TRBJ2-7; 9 bases match TRBD2. V dropped 0 bases and J dropped 3; count of bases not matched to a gene: 3. Looked up from germline, CDR1 is MGHRA and CDR2 is YSYEKL. CDR3 size: 15 residues. The CDR3 region is CASSQEPSGVYEQYF. The CDR3 bases are TGCGCCAGCAGCCAAGAGCCTAGCGGGGTCTACGAGCAGTACTTC.

J is TRBJ2-7 and V is TRBV5-5; weak D call: TRBD2 (6 bases). V was cut by 4 bases and J by 6 bases, with 20 bases left in between. This CDR3 has 15 amino acids. Germline V gene lookup returns CDR1 SGHKS and CDR2 YYEKEE (reference sequence). Here the CDR3 DNA reads TGTGCCAGCAGCGTGGGGAAGGCCTCCGGGGGCGAGCAGTACTTC. It yields the protein CASSVGKASGGEQYF.

This rearrangement joins TRBV20-1 to TRBJ1-1, with a weak D call TRBD1 (5 bases). Germline assignment: CDR1 DFQATT and CDR2 SNEGSKA (reference sequence). The ends were cut back, 6 bases at V and 2 bases at J, with 13 bases in the middle. CDR3 length: 13 residues. The CDR3 bases are TGCAGTGCCCCGGGGCGGCCAAACACTGAAGCTTTCTTT. This translates into CSAPGRPNTEAFF.

The rearrangement uses TRBV20-1 and TRBJ2-7; 9 nucleotides line up with TRBD2. This CDR3 is 15 amino acids long. Germline values: CDR1 DFQATT, CDR2 SNEGSKA (reference sequence). J gave up 6 bases and V 1 base, and 10 bases lay outside the gene matches. The CDR3, as DNA: TGCAGTGCTAGAGCGGGAGCTAGCGGGAATTCCGAGCAGTACTTC. It codes for CSARAGASGNSEQYF.

This clonotype came up a few times. The chain is built from TRBV10-3 and TRBJ2-3; D perhaps matches TRBD1 (6 bases). V was pared by 6 bases and J by 4 bases, with 8 bases between. From germline, CDR1 is ENHRY and CDR2 SYGVKD. The CDR3 extends over 12 amino acids. The CDR3 sequence: CAIRQGSDTQYF. CDR3 sequence (DNA): TGTGCCATCAGACAGGGCTCAGATACGCAGTATTTT.

This rearrangement joins TRBV3-1 to TRBJ1-1; D not certain. The CDR3 spans 12 residues. CDR1 LGHDT and CDR2 YNNKEL come from the germline V gene (reference sequence). The V end lost 6 bases, the J end lost 3 bases, and 8 bases lay between the germline ends. The CDR3 loop is CASRGSDTEAFF. Here the CDR3 DNA reads TGTGCCAGCAGGGGGTCGGACACTGAAGCTTTCTTT. Full variable domain (outside the CDR3, taken from reference TRBV3-1 and TRBJ1-1): DTAVSQTPKYLVTQMGNDKSIKCEQNLGHDTMYWYKQDSKKFLKIMFSYNNKELIINETVPNRFSPKSPDKAHLNLHINSLELGDSAVYFCASRGSDTEAFFGQGTRLTVV.

The chain employs TRBV7-2 and TRBJ1-2, with a weak D call TRBD1 (5 bases). Trimming removed 5 bases from V and 3 bases from J, with 13 bases in between. Germline V gene data show CDR1 as SGHTA and CDR2 as FQGNSA. The CDR3 covers 14 residues. CDR3 sequence (DNA): TGTGCCAGCAGCCTATGGACACGGGACTATGGCTACACCTTC. Translation: CASSLWTRDYGYTF.

The rearrangement links TRBV20-1 to TRBJ2-1; TRBD2 might be the D (5 bases). V lost 3 bases and J 0 bases, leaving 9 bases between the germline ends. In germline, CDR1 is DFQATT, CDR2 SNEGSKA (reference sequence). This CDR3 comprises 14 residues. The CDR3 loop reads CSASTGSSYNEQFF. The CDR3 coding sequence is TGCAGTGCTAGCACGGGGAGCTCCTACAATGAGCAGTTCTTC.

The CDR3 bases are TGTGCCAGCAGCCAAGGGACTGACAGTACCCAGTACTTC. Amino acids: CASSQGTDSTQYF. The V call is TRBV3-1, the J call TRBJ2-5; D may be TRBD1 or TRBD2 (5 bases each). The V end lost 1 base, the J end lost 8 bases, and 11 bases lay between the germline ends. The germline CDR1 and CDR2 sequences are LGHDT and YNNKEL (reference sequence). This CDR3 is built from 13 residues.

This chain joins TRBV10-3 and TRBJ2-3; D unresolved. Germline-derived CDR1 and CDR2 are ENHRY and SYGVKD. CDR3 length: 14 amino acids. V was cut by 2 bases and J by 5 bases, with 11 bases left in between. CDR3 in amino acids: CAISEGRQKDTQYF. The CDR3 coding sequence is TGTGCCATCAGTGAGGGGCGACAAAAAGATACGCAGTATTTT.

This chain links TRBV7-9 with TRBJ2-1; no definite D call. Per the germline V gene, CDR1 is SEHNR and CDR2 is FQNEAQ (reference sequence). V was trimmed by 11 bases and J by 0 bases, leaving 11 bases between them. This CDR3 has 13 amino acids. Here the CDR3 reads CALQESSYNEQFF. CDR3 DNA: TGTGCCCTCCAAGAGAGCTCCTACAATGAGCAGTTCTTC. Drawing the rest from reference TRBV7-9 and TRBJ2-1, the complete variable domain is DTGVSQNPRHKITKRGQNVTFRCDPISEHNRLYWYRQTLGQGPEFLTYFQNEAQLEKSRLLSDRFSAERPKGSFSTLEIQRTEQGDSAMYLCALQESSYNEQFFGPGTRLTVL.